This T cell receptor beta chain was sequenced for a study of cytomegalovirus exposure and HLA in healthy donors. PCR involved 60 Vbeta and 13 Jbeta primers. Profiled with immunoSEQ multiplex PCR; TCRdb holds only in-frame clones, not every one. The sample contains some 130,000 clones, 80% of which appear only once. At the time of sampling, donors were nominally healthy, though unrecorded immune exposures were likely. The CDR3 covers 14 residues. Germline loops: CDR1 SEHNR, CDR2 FQNEAQ (reference sequence). V lost 6 bases and J 3 bases, leaving 11 bases between the germline ends. The sequenced sample was PBMCs. The sequence came from a man aged 30-40 years in good health and CMV-seronegative. This sequence joins TRBV7-9 and TRBJ2-2, with D possibly TRBD1 on 6 matching bases. The CDR3: CASRLGGDTGELFF. CDR3 coding DNA: TGTGCCAGCAGGCTAGGGGGAGACACCGGGGAGCTGTTTTTT.